This T cell receptor beta chain was sequenced during a study of blood T cell repertoires in COVID-19. CDR3 length equals 12 residues. Trimming stripped 4 bases from V and 3 bases from J, with 7 bases between. Germline assignment: CDR1 SGHNT and CDR2 YYREEE (reference sequence). Sequenced by immunoSEQ multiplex PCR; TCRdb stores in-frame clones only, minus some. Seen here are 180,000 or so clones, about 89% observed once, and the top ten hold 2.5% to 4%. The sample consisted of peripheral blood. The genes are TRBV5-4 and TRBJ1-1, with D perhaps TRBD1 (5 bases). This clonotype originated in a man between 65 and 80 years old with acute or convalescent COVID-19. As DNA, the CDR3 is TGTGCCAGCAGCCCGGGGGACACTGAAGCTTTCTTT. Amino acid sequence: CASSPGDTEAFF.